This TCR beta chain was documented in a study of regulatory T cells in long-lasting Graves disease. The CDR3 totals 11 residues. CDR1 is SQVTM, CDR2 ANQGSEA, per germline. The V end was cut by 4 bases, the J end by 6 bases, with 9 bases between. Indicated time point: newly diagnosed GD, antithyroid drugs for less than 3 months. Construction of the TCR library relied on RNA isolated from PBMCs. CDR3 regions were amplified by Arm-PCR using iRepertoire HTBI primers to build TCR beta libraries. MiXCR, applied by TCRdb to the multiplex PCR reads, yields one record per CDR3 protein. The profile shows under 300,000 distinct CDR3 sequences, around 20% of them singletons.

The chain links TRBV29-1 to TRBJ1-2; D is undetermined. This clonotype was obtained from a female donor with Graves disease. Source: peripheral blood mononuclear cells (PBMCs), taken at new diagnosis, from a patient treated with antithyroid drugs. The CDR3 is CSVGPQDGYTF. CDR3 DNA: TGCAGCGTTGGGCCCCAAGATGGCTACACCTTC.